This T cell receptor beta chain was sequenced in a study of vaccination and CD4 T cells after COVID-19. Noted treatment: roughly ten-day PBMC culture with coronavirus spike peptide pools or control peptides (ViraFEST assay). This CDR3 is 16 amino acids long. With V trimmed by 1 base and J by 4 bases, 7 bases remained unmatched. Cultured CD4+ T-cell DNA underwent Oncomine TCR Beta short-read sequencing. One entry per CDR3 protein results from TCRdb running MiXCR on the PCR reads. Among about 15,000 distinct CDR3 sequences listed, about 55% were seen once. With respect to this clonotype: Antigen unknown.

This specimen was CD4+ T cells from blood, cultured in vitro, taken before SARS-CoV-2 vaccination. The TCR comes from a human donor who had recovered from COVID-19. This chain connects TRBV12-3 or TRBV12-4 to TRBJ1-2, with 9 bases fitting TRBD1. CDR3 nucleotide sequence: TGTGCCAGCAGTTTAGAAATCGGGACAGGGCTCTATGGCTACACCTTC. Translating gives CASSLEIGTGLYGYTF.